These 32 T cell receptor beta chains share one sample of origin, sequenced in a study of blood T cell repertoires in COVID-19 (dated by TCRdb to 2019 to 2021). Receptor amplification or capture employed the immunoSEQ multiplex PCR assay. TCRdb took over this immuneACCESS table, retaining in-frame rearrangements with V and J assigned. Such tables are incomplete; in checked studies, under half of the missing clones stem from an unresolved V gene, and the remainder is unexplained. In this sample the table shows roughly 300,000 clones, 84% of which occur a single time. Of the sample, about 1.5% is held by the ten largest clones. The sequenced sample was peripheral blood. The receptors were sampled from a human donor with COVID-19, enrolled during active disease. The donor label of this sample is uncertain.

This clone showed up just once. A much larger clonotype is one base distant, so this may be a read error. The V call is TRBV4-3, the J call TRBJ2-2; perhaps TRBD2 as D (5 bases). V lost 2 bases and J 0 bases, leaving 19 bases between the germline ends. Looked up from germline, CDR1 is LGHNA and CDR2 is YSLEER. CDR3 length: 19 amino acids. The CDR3 sequence is CASSQRLLEGFANTGELFF. The CDR3, as DNA: TGCGCCAGCAGCCAAAGGCTACTAGAAGGGTTCGCGAACACCGGGGAGCTGTTTTTT.

With regard to this clone: The junction does not match germline at one end; this may be a read error. This rearrangement joins TRBV7-9 to TRBJ1-5; D might be TRBD1 (5 bases). This CDR3 is built from 15 residues. CDR1 SEHNR and CDR2 FQNEAQ come from the germline V gene (reference sequence). CDR3 region: CASSLAGGSNQPQHF. In DNA form, the CDR3 reads TGTGCCAGCAGCCTAGCGGGGGGAAGCAATCAGCCCCAGCATTTT.

A few counts support this clone. V and J are TRBV7-2 and TRBJ2-7; TRBD1 matches 9 bases. There are 16 residues in the CDR3. V lost 2 bases, J lost 6 bases, and 11 bases stayed unmatched. Germline V CDR1 and CDR2: SGHTA, FQGNSA. Written as DNA, the CDR3 is TGTGCCAGCAGCTTATATCATGCGGACAGGGGATTCGAGCAGTACTTC. As protein: CASSLYHADRGFEQYF.

This clone was counted once. This chain connects TRBV7-8 to TRBJ2-5; TRBD2 matches 8 bases. CDR1 and CDR2 from the germline V gene are SGHVS and FQNEAQ. The CDR3 extends over 17 amino acids. J was trimmed by 5 bases and V by 1 base; bases with no gene match: 12. The CDR3 DNA follows: TGTGCCAGCAGCTTAGGTCTCTCGGGGGGGGCAATGGAGACCCAGTACTTC. Translation gives CASSLGLSGGAMETQYF.

This clone was found once. This chain connects TRBV6-2 or TRBV6-3 to TRBJ1-4; the D gene is possibly TRBD1 (5 bases). Germline CDR1 and CDR2: MNHEY and SVGEGT. The CDR3 extends over 14 amino acids. Deletions cut 0 bases from V and 7 bases from J, with 9 bases between. For the CDR3, the DNA is TGTGCCAGCAGTTACTCCCAGGGAGGTGAAAAACTGTTTTTT. It codes for CASSYSQGGEKLFF.

This chain links TRBV6-4 with TRBJ2-6; tentatively, D is TRBD1 (6 bases). V lost 6 bases and J lost 4, with 13 bases in between. This CDR3 has 15 amino acids. The V gene's germline CDR1 is MRHNA and CDR2 SNTAGT. The CDR3 protein is CASSEQGSGANVLTF. The CDR3 DNA is TGTGCCAGCAGCGAACAGGGTTCCGGGGCCAACGTCCTGACTTTC.

The chain couples TRBV6-5 to TRBJ2-2; unclear D gene. CDR1 MNHEY and CDR2 SVGAGI come from the germline V gene. Trimming took off 6 bases at V and 7 bases at J, with 9 bases between the two ends. The CDR3 spans 12 residues. The CDR3 region is CASSLPSGELFF. Written as DNA, the CDR3 is TGTGCCAGCAGCCTCCCCAGCGGGGAGCTGTTTTTT.

The chain couples TRBV10-1 to TRBJ2-5, with 8 bases identical to TRBD2. The CDR3 has 16 residues. Germline CDR1 is WNHNN and CDR2 is SYGVQD (reference sequence). V lost 4 bases, J lost 2 bases, and 9 bases stayed unmatched. The CDR3: CASSAIRASGQETQYF. The DNA for the CDR3 is TGCGCCAGCAGTGCAATAAGGGCTAGCGGGCAAGAGACCCAGTACTTC.

The chain recombines TRBV5-4 with TRBJ2-6; D unresolved. CDR3 length equals 18 residues. In germline, CDR1 is SGHNT, CDR2 YYREEE (reference sequence). The V end lost 1 base, the J end lost 0 bases, and 14 bases lay between the germline ends. The CDR3 protein is CASSLRSFLLSGANVLTF. The CDR3 region has the DNA TGTGCCAGCAGCTTGCGAAGTTTCTTACTCTCTGGGGCCAACGTCCTGACTTTC.

The CDR3 is CASSKRGSLAQPQHF. The DNA of the CDR3 is TGTGCCAGCAGCAAAAGGGGGTCACTCGCTCAGCCCCAGCATTTT. J is TRBJ1-5 and V is TRBV21-1; the table assigns TRBD1, which was not confirmed against the DNA. TRBV21-1 is assigned pseudogene status. The CDR3 extends over 15 amino acids.

The chain has TRBV3-1 (or the pseudogene TRBV3-2) and TRBJ1-2, with 9 bases lining up with TRBD1. Trimming cost V 5 bases and J 3 bases; bases outside gene matches: 1. Germline CDR1 LGHDT, CDR2 YNNKEL (reference sequence). CDR3 size: 13 residues. Here the CDR3 DNA reads TGTGCCAGCAGCACAGGGGGCGACTATGGCTACACCTTC. This translates into CASSTGGDYGYTF.

The chain has TRBV19 and TRBJ2-7, with D possibly matching TRBD2 (6 bases). Trimming cost V 5 bases and J 3 bases, with 14 bases left between them. CDR1 LNHDA and CDR2 SQIVND come from the germline V gene (reference sequence). The CDR3 extends over 14 amino acids. CDR3 sequence reads: CASSPGTPYYEQYF. The CDR3 DNA is TGTGCCAGTAGTCCCGGGACTCCCTACTACGAGCAGTACTTC.

The V call is TRBV28, the J call TRBJ2-1, with 7 nucleotides matching TRBD2. The V gene end was trimmed by 6 bases and the J gene end by 7 bases; junction bases not matched to a gene: 15. Germline-derived CDR1 and CDR2 are MDHEN and SYDVKM. The CDR3 runs to 16 residues. CDR3 DNA: TGTGCCAGCAGACCCTCCTTTGCGGGAGATCGTAATGAGCAGTTCTTC. Protein: CASRPSFAGDRNEQFF.

The chain recombines TRBV7-2 with TRBJ1-1, with D possibly matching TRBD1 (6 bases). The length of the CDR3 is 18 residues. V lost 5 bases, J lost 4 bases, and 26 bases lay in between. Per germline, CDR1 SGHTA and CDR2 FQGNSA. The CDR3 reads CASSPHLRLTGSGTEAFF. Here the CDR3 DNA reads TGTGCCAGCAGCCCACATCTAAGACTAACAGGGAGTGGCACTGAAGCTTTCTTT.

This clone was seen once. The genes are TRBV4-3 and TRBJ2-1; D is possibly TRBD2 (5 bases). The CDR3 runs 14 residues. Trimming shortened V by 1 base and J by 11 bases, and 15 bases separated the two germline ends. Germline assignment: CDR1 LGHNA and CDR2 YSLEER. The DNA of the CDR3 is TGCGCCAGCAGCCAAGGGGTATCCCTCGGGAAGCAGTTCTTC. It codes for CASSQGVSLGKQFF.

V gene TRBV7-2 combines with J gene TRBJ2-6, with D unclear. This CDR3 is 15 amino acids long. Trimming took off 5 bases at V and 1 base at J, with 9 bases between the two ends. CDR1 is SGHTA and CDR2 is FQGNSA in the germline V gene. CDR3 loop: CASSPYPSGANVLTF. The CDR3 coding sequence is TGTGCCAGCAGCCCCTACCCGTCTGGGGCCAACGTCCTGACTTTC.

This clone was found a few times. At the DNA level, this CDR3 is encoded by other sequences in the same sample as well. V usage is TRBV5-6 and J usage is TRBJ2-3; a possible D gene is TRBD2 (6 bases). CDR3 length equals 13 residues. Germline V lookup: CDR1 SGHDT, CDR2 YYEEEE. Between the trimmed V and J ends, which lost 0 bases and 4 bases, there was a span of 6 bases. CDR3 loop: CASSLAGADTQYF. The CDR3 nucleotides are TGTGCCAGCAGCTTGGCGGGGGCAGATACGCAGTATTTT.

This clone occurred a few times. V and J are TRBV6-6 and TRBJ1-3, with 7 bases fitting TRBD1. The CDR3 has 16 amino acids. V was pared by 5 bases and J by 0 bases, with 7 bases of the junction left unmatched. Per germline, CDR1 MNHNY and CDR2 SVGAGI (reference sequence). As DNA, the CDR3 is TGTGCCAGCAGTACGGGGGGGGACAGCTCTGGAAACACCATATATTTT. Encoded protein: CASSTGGDSSGNTIYF.

V is TRBV28 and J is TRBJ1-1, with 9 bases that match TRBD1. The CDR3 has 13 residues. J gave up 9 bases and V 8 bases, and 10 bases lay outside the gene matches. CDR1 and CDR2 from the germline V gene are MDHEN and SYDVKM. The CDR3 nucleotides are TGTGCCAGCCTGGGACAGGGTGACCAGAAAGCTTTCTTT. It codes for CASLGQGDQKAFF.

V is TRBV3-1 (or the pseudogene TRBV3-2) and J is TRBJ2-2; possible D gene TRBD2, 6 bases. Germline V lookup: CDR1 LGHDT, CDR2 YNNKEL (reference sequence). The CDR3 contains 14 residues. The V end lost 1 base, the J end lost 4 bases, and 7 bases lay between the germline ends. Here the CDR3 reads CASSQAGATGELFF. The CDR3 coding sequence is TGTGCCAGCAGCCAAGCGGGAGCCACCGGGGAGCTGTTTTTT.

This clone appeared once. The rearrangement joins TRBV30 to TRBJ1-2, with TRBD1 matching 7 bases. CDR3 length equals 12 residues. The germline V gene encodes CDR1 GTSNPN and CDR2 SVGIG (reference sequence). Germline trimming cut 3 bases from V and 8 bases from J; bases unmatched to any gene: 6. In DNA form, the CDR3 reads TGTGCCTGGAGGTCAGGGGGGCAAGGCTACACCTTC. As protein: CAWRSGGQGYTF.

The rearrangement joins TRBV30 to TRBJ1-3, with 8 bases matching TRBD1. Germline V gives CDR1 GTSNPN, CDR2 SVGIG (reference sequence). With V trimmed by 0 bases and J by 2 bases, 3 bases remained unmatched. The CDR3 has 15 residues. CDR3 in amino acids: CAWSVPRGPGNTIYF. DNA for the CDR3: TGTGCCTGGAGTGTACCCAGGGGGCCTGGAAACACCATATATTTT.

V usage is TRBV5-1 and J usage is TRBJ2-6; 7 bases match TRBD1. CDR1 SGHRS and CDR2 YFSETQ come from the germline V gene. V lost 0 bases and J lost 4; bases outside the gene matches: 4. The CDR3 is 16 amino acids. CDR3 loop: CASSLEGAVGANVLTF. CDR3 sequence (DNA): TGCGCCAGCAGCTTGGAGGGGGCAGTAGGGGCCAACGTCCTGACTTTC.

The chain links TRBV18 to TRBJ2-1; no reliable D call. Per germline, CDR1 KGHSH and CDR2 LQKENI. Trimming removed 6 bases at V and 0 bases at J, with 12 bases between. The CDR3 has 15 residues. The CDR3 nucleotides are TGTGCCAGCTCCTACAGTTCTGCCTCCTACAATGAGCAGTTCTTC. Encoded protein: CASSYSSASYNEQFF.

V is TRBV9 and J is TRBJ2-2; D call uncertain. V was pared by 0 bases and J by 0 bases, with 9 bases between. This CDR3 has 16 residues. Germline V gene data show CDR1 as SGDLS and CDR2 as YYNGEE. The CDR3 DNA sequence: TGTGCCAGCAGCGTAGGGGCAGCTGCGAACACCGGGGAGCTGTTTTTT. Its protein product is CASSVGAAANTGELFF.

V is TRBV18 and J is TRBJ1-1; tentative D call: TRBD1 (5 bases). This CDR3 spans 13 amino acids. CDR1 is KGHSH and CDR2 is LQKENI in the germline V gene. The V end lost 5 bases, the J end lost 1 base, and 8 bases lay between the germline ends. The CDR3 DNA reads TGTGCCAGCTCAATAACAGGGAACACTGAAGCTTTCTTT. This translates into CASSITGNTEAFF.

The chain joins TRBV6-6 to TRBJ1-1; D possibly corresponds to TRBD1 (5 bases). V lost 3 bases, J lost 1 base, and 9 bases lay in between. CDR1 and CDR2 (germline): MNHNY, SVGAGI (reference sequence). The CDR3 length is 14 residues. The CDR3: CASSYRGKNTEAFF. CDR3 in DNA: TGTGCCAGCAGTTATAGGGGAAAGAACACTGAAGCTTTCTTT.

This clone was seen only once. This chain uses TRBV2 with TRBJ1-2; TRBD1 is a possible D gene (6 bases). The germline CDR1 and CDR2 sequences are SNHLY and FYNNEI. The CDR3 is made up of 15 amino acids. The germline V and J ends were trimmed by 3 bases and 7 bases, with 18 bases remaining between them. CDR3 coding DNA: TGTGCCAGCAGTGAGTCAGGGGCGGTGGGAGTTGGCTACACCTTC. Its protein is CASSESGAVGVGYTF.

In the case of this clone: The sample holds other DNA sequences that translate to the same CDR3. J is TRBJ2-5 and V is TRBV9, with 7 bases matching TRBD2. This CDR3 region has 15 residues. Germline V lookup: CDR1 SGDLS, CDR2 YYNGEE. V shed 0 bases and J 2 bases; nucleotides not matched to a gene: 4. CDR3 sequence (DNA): TGTGCCAGCAGCGTAGGGGCTAGCGGACAAGAGACCCAGTACTTC. It is translated as CASSVGASGQETQYF.

This rearrangement joins TRBV7-9 to TRBJ2-7, with a possible D match to TRBD1 (6 bases). CDR1 is SEHNR, CDR2 FQNEAQ, per germline (reference sequence). The CDR3 has 14 residues. Trimming took off 1 base at V and 3 bases at J, with 10 bases between the two ends. In nucleotides, the CDR3 is TGTGCCAGCAGCTTAGTGGACAGCCTCTACGAGCAGTACTTC. Its translation is CASSLVDSLYEQYF. Combining the CDR3 with reference TRBV7-9 and TRBJ2-7 gives the whole variable domain DTGVSQNPRHKITKRGQNVTFRCDPISEHNRLYWYRQTLGQGPEFLTYFQNEAQLEKSRLLSDRFSAERPKGSFSTLEIQRTEQGDSAMYLCASSLVDSLYEQYFGPGTRLTVT.

This clone came up once. The chain couples TRBV6-2 or TRBV6-3 to TRBJ2-1; 12 positions match TRBD2. The CDR3 consists of 15 residues. The V gene end was trimmed by 5 bases and the J gene end by 9 bases; junction bases not matched to a gene: 8. CDR1 and CDR2 (germline): MNHEY, SVGEGT. Here the CDR3 DNA reads TGTGCCAGCAGTGAGACTAGCGGGAGAAGGATTGAGCAGTTCTTC. Protein product: CASSETSGRRIEQFF.

This clone appeared a single time. J is TRBJ1-2 and V is TRBV30, with D tentatively TRBD1 (5 bases). CDR1 GTSNPN and CDR2 SVGIG come from the germline V gene (reference sequence). There are 13 residues in the CDR3. Trimming cost V 4 bases and J 2 bases, with 11 bases left between them. CDR3 coding DNA: TGTGCCTGGACTCCGGACATGAACTATGGCTACACCTTC. This codes for CAWTPDMNYGYTF.